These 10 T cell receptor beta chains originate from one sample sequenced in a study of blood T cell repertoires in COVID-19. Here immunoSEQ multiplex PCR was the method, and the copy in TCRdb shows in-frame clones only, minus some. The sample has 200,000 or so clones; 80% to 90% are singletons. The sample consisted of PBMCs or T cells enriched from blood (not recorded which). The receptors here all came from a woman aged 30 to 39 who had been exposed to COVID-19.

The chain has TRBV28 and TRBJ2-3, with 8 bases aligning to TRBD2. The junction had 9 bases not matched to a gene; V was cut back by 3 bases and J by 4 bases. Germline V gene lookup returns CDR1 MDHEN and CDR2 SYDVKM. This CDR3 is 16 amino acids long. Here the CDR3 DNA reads TGTGCCAGCAGTTTCGAATCGGCGGGAGGTGCAGATACGCAGTATTTT. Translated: CASSFESAGGADTQYF.

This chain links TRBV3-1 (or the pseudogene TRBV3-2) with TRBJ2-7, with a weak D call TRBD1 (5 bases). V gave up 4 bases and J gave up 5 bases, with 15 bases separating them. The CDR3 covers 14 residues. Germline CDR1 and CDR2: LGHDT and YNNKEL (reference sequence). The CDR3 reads CASSPSGLGHEQYF. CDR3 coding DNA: TGTGCCAGCAGCCCCTCAGGGTTGGGTCACGAGCAGTACTTC.

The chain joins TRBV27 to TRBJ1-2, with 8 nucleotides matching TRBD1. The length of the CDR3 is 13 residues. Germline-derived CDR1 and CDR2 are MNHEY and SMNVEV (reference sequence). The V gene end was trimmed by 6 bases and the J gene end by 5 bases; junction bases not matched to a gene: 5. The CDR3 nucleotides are TGTGCCAGCAGGGACAGGGTCGGGTATGGCTACACCTTC. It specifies CASRDRVGYGYTF.

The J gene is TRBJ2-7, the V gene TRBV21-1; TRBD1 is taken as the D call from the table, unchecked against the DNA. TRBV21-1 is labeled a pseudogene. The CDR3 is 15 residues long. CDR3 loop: CASSKGDRFLYEQYF. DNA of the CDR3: TGTGCCAGCAGCAAAGGGGACAGGTTCCTCTACGAGCAGTACTTC.

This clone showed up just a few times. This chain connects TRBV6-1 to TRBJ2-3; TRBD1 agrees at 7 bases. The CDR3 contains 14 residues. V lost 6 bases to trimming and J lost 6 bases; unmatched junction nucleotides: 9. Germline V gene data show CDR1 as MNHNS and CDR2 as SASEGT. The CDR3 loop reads CASSETGRGDTQYF. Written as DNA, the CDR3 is TGTGCCAGCAGCGAGACAGGGCGAGGGGATACGCAGTATTTT.

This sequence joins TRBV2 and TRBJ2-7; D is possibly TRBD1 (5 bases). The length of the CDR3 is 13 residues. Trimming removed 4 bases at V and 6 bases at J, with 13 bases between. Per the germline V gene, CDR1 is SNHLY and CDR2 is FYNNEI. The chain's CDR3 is CASSVRTSGEQYF. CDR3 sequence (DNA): TGTGCCAGCAGTGTCCGGACATCTGGCGAGCAGTACTTC. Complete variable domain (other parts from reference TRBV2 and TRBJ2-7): EPEVTQTPSHQVTQMGQEVILRCVPISNHLYFYWYRQILGQKVEFLVSFYNNEISEKSEIFDDQFSVERPDGSNFTLKIRSTKLEDSAMYFCASSVRTSGEQYFGPGTRLTVT.

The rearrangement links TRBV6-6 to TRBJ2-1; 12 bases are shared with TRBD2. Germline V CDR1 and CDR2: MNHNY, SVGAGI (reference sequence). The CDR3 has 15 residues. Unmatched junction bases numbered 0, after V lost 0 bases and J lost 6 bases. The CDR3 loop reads CASSYSGLAGNEQFF. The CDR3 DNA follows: TGTGCCAGCAGTTACTCGGGACTAGCGGGCAATGAGCAGTTCTTC.

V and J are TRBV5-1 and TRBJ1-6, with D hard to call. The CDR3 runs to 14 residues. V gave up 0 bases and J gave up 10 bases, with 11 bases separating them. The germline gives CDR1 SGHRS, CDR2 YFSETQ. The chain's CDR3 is CASSLAPAGSPLHF. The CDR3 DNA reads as TGCGCCAGCAGCTTGGCCCCGGCAGGCTCACCCCTCCACTTT.

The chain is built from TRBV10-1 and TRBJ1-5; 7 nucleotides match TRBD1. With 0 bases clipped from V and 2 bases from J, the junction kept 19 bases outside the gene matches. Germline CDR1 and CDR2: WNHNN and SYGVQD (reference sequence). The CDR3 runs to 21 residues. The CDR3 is CASSESPGQERRPLCNQPQHF. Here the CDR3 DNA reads TGCGCCAGCAGTGAGTCGCCTGGACAGGAGAGGCGCCCGTTGTGCAATCAGCCCCAGCATTTT.

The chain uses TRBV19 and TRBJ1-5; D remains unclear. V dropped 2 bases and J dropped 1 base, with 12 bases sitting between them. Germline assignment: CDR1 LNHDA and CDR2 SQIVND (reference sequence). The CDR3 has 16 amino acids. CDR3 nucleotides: TGTGCCAGTAGTATAAAGGGCAGACTAAGCAATCAGCCCCAGCATTTT. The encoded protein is CASSIKGRLSNQPQHF.